This T cell receptor beta chain was recorded in a study of cytotoxic CD8 clonotypes in ibrutinib-treated CLL. Investigators sought sequencing depths of between 1 in 200,000 and 1 in 1 million T cells. Assay used: immunoSEQ multiplex PCR; TCRdb lists only in-frame clones, some missing. Of about 60,000 clones in the sample, 50% to 65% were seen once. Trimming cost V 4 bases and J 2 bases; bases outside gene matches: 9. Germline V CDR1 and CDR2: PRHDT, FYEKMQ (reference sequence). The CDR3 is 17 residues long. This material consisted of PBMCs, taken at disease progression, from a patient treated with ibrutinib. The receptor comes from a human donor with chronic lymphocytic leukemia. The chain links TRBV13 to TRBJ2-5; 11 bases are a match to TRBD2. CDR3 sequence (DNA): TGTGCCAGCAGCTCCGGACTAGCGGGCCCACAACAAGAGACCCAGTACTTC. It encodes CASSSGLAGPQQETQYF.